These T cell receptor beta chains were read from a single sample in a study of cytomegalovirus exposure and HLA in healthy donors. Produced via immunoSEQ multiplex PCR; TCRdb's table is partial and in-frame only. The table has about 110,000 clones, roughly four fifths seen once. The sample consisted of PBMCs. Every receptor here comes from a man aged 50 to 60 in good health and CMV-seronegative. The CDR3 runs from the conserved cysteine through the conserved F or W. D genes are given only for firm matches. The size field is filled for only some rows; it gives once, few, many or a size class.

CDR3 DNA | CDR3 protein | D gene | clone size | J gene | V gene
TGTGCCAGCACCCCGGCGGGGGGAACAGATACGCAGTATTTT | CASTPAGGTDTQYF | TRBD2 | . | TRBJ2-3 | TRBV7-9
TGTGCCAGCAGCTTAGCATCCCTGGACAAAGATGGCTACACCTTC | CASSLASLDKDGYTF | . | few | TRBJ1-2 | TRBV7-9
TGTGCCACCAGGACAGGGGGCGACGAGCAGTACTTC | CATRTGGDEQYF | TRBD1 | . | TRBJ2-7 | TRBV19
TGTGCCAGCAGCTTTCCCCGATCGACTAGCGGGGGCCTCCGGGGGGAGCTGTTTTTT | CASSFPRSTSGGLRGELFF | TRBD2 | . | TRBJ2-2 | TRBV5-4
TGTGCCAGCAGCTGGAAGACAGGGTCGAACCCTGAAGCTTTCTTT | CASSWKTGSNPEAFF | TRBD1 | . | TRBJ1-1 | TRBV7-9
TGTGCCAGCACCAAAGGTACTAGCGGGGCCAAGGGTGAGCAGTTCTTC | CASTKGTSGAKGEQFF | TRBD2 | . | TRBJ2-1 | TRBV27
TGTGCCAGTCAAGGACAGCCTGGGTCATCTGCTTTCTTT | CASQGQPGSSAFF | . | . | TRBJ1-1 | TRBV2
TGTGCCAGCAGCCTCGGGACAGGGGTTGGTCAGCCCCAGCATTTT | CASSLGTGVGQPQHF | TRBD1 | . | TRBJ1-5 | TRBV2
TGTGCCAGCAGCCGACGAGCGGGGGGGCTGAGCACAGATACGCAGTATTTT | CASSRRAGGLSTDTQYF | TRBD2 | . | TRBJ2-3 | TRBV5-6
TGTGCCAGCAGCCCTTGGGGCAGAAACACTGAAGCTTTCTTT | CASSPWGRNTEAFF | . | . | TRBJ1-1 | TRBV11-1